These T cell receptor beta chains were read from a single sample in a study of CD8 T cells in ankylosing spondylitis. TCRdb passed the 5' RACE reads through MiXCR, listing each CDR3 protein once. The sample records some 340,000 distinct CDR3 sequences, 14% to 15% being singletons. Sequences were obtained from blood, either unsorted or a sorted T cell fraction (not recorded which). These receptors were taken from a male donor with ankylosing spondylitis or in good health (not recorded which). CDR3s include the opening cysteine and the closing phenylalanine or tryptophan. The D gene is left open where the match is weak. Only part of the rows carry a size: once, few, many, or a class if the clone is expanded.

v_call	d_call	cdr3_length	clone_size	j_call	cdr3_nt	cdr3_aa
TRBV12-3/TRBV12-4	NA	13	few	TRBJ2-5	TGTGCCAGCAGTCAAAATGGGGGGGAGACCCAGTACTTC	CASSQNGGETQYF
TRBV20-1	NA	16	NA	TRBJ2-1	TGCAGTGCTAGAGGAAACGGGCACCCTCTCTACAATGAGCAGTTCTTC	CSARGNGHPLYNEQFF
TRBV4-1	NA	12	many	TRBJ2-2	TGCGCCAGCAGCCAAGAGATCGGGGAGCTGTTTTTT	CASSQEIGELFF
TRBV29-1	NA	13	many	TRBJ1-1	TGCAGCGTTGAAGGTGGGCGCGGCACTGAAGCTTTCTTT	CSVEGGRGTEAFF
TRBV29-1	NA	12	NA	TRBJ1-1	TGCAGCGTTGGCAAAGGAACCACTGAAGCTTTCTTT	CSVGKGTTEAFF
TRBV20-1	TRBD1	12	NA	TRBJ2-7	TGCAGTGCGGGGACAGGATTATACGAGCAGTACTTC	CSAGTGLYEQYF
TRBV6-1	NA	15	NA	TRBJ2-5	TGTGCCAGCACCCGGATAGGCCAGGGAGCGGAGACCCAGTACTTC	CASTRIGQGAETQYF
TRBV12-3/TRBV12-4	NA	11	NA	TRBJ2-7	TGTGCCAGCAGTTCAGGGAACGAGCAGTACTTC	CASSSGNEQYF
TRBV3-1	NA	12	many	TRBJ2-5	TGTGCCAGCAGCCAAGTGGGAGGGACCCAGTACTTC	CASSQVGGTQYF
TRBV20-1	TRBD1	13	few	TRBJ1-6	TGCAGTGCTCTCGACAGGGAAAATTCACCCCTCCACTTT	CSALDRENSPLHF
TRBV5-1	NA	14	many	TRBJ2-3	TGCGCCAGCAGCTTAGGGGGGCCCACAGATACGCAGTATTTT	CASSLGGPTDTQYF
TRBV5-1	NA	13	NA	TRBJ2-1	TGCGCCAGCAGCTTGGGCAGCATCAATGAGCAGTTCTTC	CASSLGSINEQFF
TRBV10-3	NA	14	NA	TRBJ2-2	TGTGCCATCAGTGAGCGGGAGAACACCGGGGAGCTGTTTTTT	CAISERENTGELFF
TRBV5-1	TRBD1	14	many	TRBJ2-2	TGCGCCAGCAGGCGGACAGGGGACACCGGGGAGCTGTTTTTT	CASRRTGDTGELFF
TRBV3-1	TRBD1	15	NA	TRBJ2-7	TGTGCCAGCAGCCTGCGGGACAGGGGAAGTGAGGAGCAGTACTTC	CASSLRDRGSEEQYF
TRBV7-8	NA	13	NA	TRBJ2-1	TGTGCCAGCAGCCGTAGGCGGGAAGGGGAGCAGTTCTTC	CASSRRREGEQFF
TRBV7-2	NA	12	few	TRBJ1-2	TGTGCCAGCAGCTTAAGAACTGGGGGCTACACCTTC	CASSLRTGGYTF
TRBV5-1	NA	13	few	TRBJ2-7	TGCGCCAGCAGCCCCGGAGCGACCTACGAGCAGTACTTC	CASSPGATYEQYF
TRBV5-1	NA	12	few	TRBJ2-3	TGCGCCAGCAGCTTGGGTGGGTCCCCGCAGTATTTT	CASSLGGSPQYF
TRBV7-8	TRBD1	15	few	TRBJ1-5	TGTGCCAGCAGCTTAACAGGGGGAGGCAATCAGCCCCAGCATTTT	CASSLTGGGNQPQHF
TRBV4-1	TRBD2	17	few	TRBJ2-1	TGCGCCAGCACCCCCCTAGCGGGGGGGCCCAGGCTTCACGAGCAGTTCTTC	CASTPLAGGPRLHEQFF
TRBV20-1	TRBD1	13	few	TRBJ2-1	TGCAGTGCGACGGACAGGAGCCTACGAGAGCAGTTCTTC	CSATDRSLREQFF
TRBV10-3	NA	13	few	TRBJ1-2	TGTGCCATCAGTCCACAGGAAACCTATGGCTACACCTTC	CAISPQETYGYTF
TRBV7-9	TRBD1	14	NA	TRBJ2-7	TGTGCCAGCGGTGGGGACAGATCCTCCTACGAGCAGTACTTC	CASGGDRSSYEQYF
TRBV7-2	TRBD2	14	NA	TRBJ2-3	TGTGCCAGCAGCGTGACTAGCGGTACAGATACGCAGTATTTT	CASSVTSGTDTQYF
TRBV29-1	TRBD2	12	NA	TRBJ2-5	TGCAGCGTTGAGGGAGGGTTGGAGACCCAGTACTTC	CSVEGGLETQYF
TRBV13	NA	14	NA	TRBJ2-7	TGTGCCAGCAGCTCCCGGGAGCGGGCCTACGAGCAGTACTTC	CASSSRERAYEQYF
TRBV12-3/TRBV12-4	TRBD2	15	NA	TRBJ2-1	TGTGCCAGCAGCCGACTAGCGGGGGGGAGGGATGAGCAGTTCTTC	CASSRLAGGRDEQFF
TRBV12-3/TRBV12-4	NA	15	NA	TRBJ1-1	TGTGCCAGCAGTTTTAGTCCGAACCACGTCACTGAAGCTTTCTTT	CASSFSPNHVTEAFF
TRBV5-5	NA	16	few	TRBJ2-3	TGTGCCAGCAGCTTGGGGGCAGACCCTAGCACAGATACGCAGTATTTT	CASSLGADPSTDTQYF
TRBV12-5	NA	13	NA	TRBJ2-7	TGTGCTAGTGGTTCCCCAGGGTCCTACGAGCAGTACTTC	CASGSPGSYEQYF
TRBV18	NA	16	many	TRBJ1-1	TGTGCCAGCTCACCAAGCTCGGCAGGGCGTAACACTGAAGCTTTCTTT	CASSPSSAGRNTEAFF
TRBV20-1	NA	13	NA	TRBJ2-3	TGCAGTGCCAAGGTGACAGCCACAGATACGCAGTATTTT	CSAKVTATDTQYF
TRBV4-1	NA	15	few	TRBJ2-3	TGCGCCAGCAGCCAAAAGCGTCCTAGCACAGATACGCAGTATTTT	CASSQKRPSTDTQYF
TRBV19	NA	11	few	TRBJ1-2	TGTGCCACCACCGGCGGGGGCGACTACACCTTC	CATTGGGDYTF
TRBV20-1	NA	13	NA	TRBJ2-5	TGCAGTGCTAGAGTTGAGCGGGAAGAGACCCAGTACTTC	CSARVEREETQYF
TRBV14	NA	14	NA	TRBJ2-2	TGTGCCAGCAGCCTCAGACAGATAACCGGGGAGCTGTTTTTT	CASSLRQITGELFF
TRBV5-1	NA	13	few	TRBJ1-2	TGCGCCAGCAGACCGGACAGTAACTATGGCTACACCTTC	CASRPDSNYGYTF
TRBV12-3/TRBV12-4	TRBD1	16	NA	TRBJ2-6	TGTGCCAGCAGTGACAGGGTTTCCTCTGGGGCCAACGTCCTGACTTTC	CASSDRVSSGANVLTF
TRBV20-1	TRBD1	16	many	TRBJ1-1	TGCAGTGCACCCGGACAGGGGGTTTACATGAACACTGAAGCTTTCTTT	CSAPGQGVYMNTEAFF
TRBV6-5	TRBD1	16	few	TRBJ1-1	TGTGCCAGCAGTTCCTTCCTGGGGACAGGGGCCACTGAAGCTTTCTTT	CASSSFLGTGATEAFF
TRBV6-1	TRBD1	14	NA	TRBJ1-1	TGTGCCAGCAGCACAGGGGGCGAAGGCACTGAAGCTTTCTTT	CASSTGGEGTEAFF
TRBV12-3/TRBV12-4	TRBD2	14	NA	TRBJ2-7	TGTGCCAGCAGTGAACTAGCGACTAGTTACGAGCAGTACTTC	CASSELATSYEQYF
TRBV7-9	NA	13	few	TRBJ1-2	TGTGCCAACGCGGACAGAGTACTGTCTGGCTACACCTTC	CANADRVLSGYTF
TRBV10-3	NA	13	NA	TRBJ2-7	TGTGCCGCCCAGCCGGTATCGTCCTACGAGCAGTACTTC	CAAQPVSSYEQYF
TRBV12-3/TRBV12-4	NA	14	few	TRBJ1-5	TGTGCCAGCAGTTTAAGGCTTGCGGGACAGCCCCAGCATTTT	CASSLRLAGQPQHF
TRBV20-1	TRBD2	19	NA	TRBJ2-1	TGCAGTGCTAGACCCCCTCTGGGGACTAGCGGGAACTCCTACAATGAGCAGTTCTTC	CSARPPLGTSGNSYNEQFF